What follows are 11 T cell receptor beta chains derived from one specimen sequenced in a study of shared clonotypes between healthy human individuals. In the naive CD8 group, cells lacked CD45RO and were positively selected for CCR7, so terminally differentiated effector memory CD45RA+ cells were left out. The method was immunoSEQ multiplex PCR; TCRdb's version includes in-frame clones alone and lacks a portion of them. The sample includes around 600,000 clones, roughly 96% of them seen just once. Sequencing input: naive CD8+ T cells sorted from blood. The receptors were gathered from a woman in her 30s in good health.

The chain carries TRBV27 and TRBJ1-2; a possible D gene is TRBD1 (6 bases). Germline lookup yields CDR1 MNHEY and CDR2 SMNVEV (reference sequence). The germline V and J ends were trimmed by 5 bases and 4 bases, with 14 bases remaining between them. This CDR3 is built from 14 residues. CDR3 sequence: CASSPPGGGYGYTF. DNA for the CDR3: TGTGCCAGCAGTCCCCCAGGAGGGGGCTATGGCTACACCTTC.

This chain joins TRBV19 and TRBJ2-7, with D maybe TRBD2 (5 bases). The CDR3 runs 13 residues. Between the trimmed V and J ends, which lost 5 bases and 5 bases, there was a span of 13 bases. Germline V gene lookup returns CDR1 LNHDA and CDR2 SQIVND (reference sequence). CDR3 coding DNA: TGTGCCAGTAGTCCCTTCGAGGGCGACGAGCAGTACTTC. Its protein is CASSPFEGDEQYF.

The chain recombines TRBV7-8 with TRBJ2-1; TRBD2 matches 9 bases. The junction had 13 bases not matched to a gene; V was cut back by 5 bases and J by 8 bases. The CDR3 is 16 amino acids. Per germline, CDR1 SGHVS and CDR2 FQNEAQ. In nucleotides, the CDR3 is TGTGCCAGCAGCGGCCGACACGTAGCGGGAGCTGATGAGCAGTTCTTC. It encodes CASSGRHVAGADEQFF.

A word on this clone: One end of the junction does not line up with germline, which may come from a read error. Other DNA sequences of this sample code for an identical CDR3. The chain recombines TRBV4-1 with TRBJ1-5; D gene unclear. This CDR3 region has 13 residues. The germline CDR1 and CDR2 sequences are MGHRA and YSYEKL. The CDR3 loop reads CASSQDKHQPQHF. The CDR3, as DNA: TGCGCCAGCAGCCAAGATAAGCATCAGCCCCAACATTTT.

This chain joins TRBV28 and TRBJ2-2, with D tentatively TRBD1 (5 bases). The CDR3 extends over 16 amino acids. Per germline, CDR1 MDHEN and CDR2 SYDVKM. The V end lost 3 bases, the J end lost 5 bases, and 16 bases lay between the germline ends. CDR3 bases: TGTGCCAGCAGTTTTTGGCAGGGCATTTTGACCGGGGAGCTGTTTTTT. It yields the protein CASSFWQGILTGELFF.

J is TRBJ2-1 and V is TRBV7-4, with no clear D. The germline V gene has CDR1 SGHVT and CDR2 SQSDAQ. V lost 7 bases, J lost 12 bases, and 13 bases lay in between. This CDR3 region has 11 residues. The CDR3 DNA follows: TGTGCCAGCACCCTGGGCATAGGGCAGTTCTTC. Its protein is CASTLGIGQFF.

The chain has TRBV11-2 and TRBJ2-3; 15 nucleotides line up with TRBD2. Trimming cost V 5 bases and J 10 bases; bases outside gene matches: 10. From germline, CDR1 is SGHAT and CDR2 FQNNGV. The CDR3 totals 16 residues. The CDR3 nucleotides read TGTGCCAGCAGCCCAGGGACTAGCGGGAGGTCGTATCCGCAGTATTTT. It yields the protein CASSPGTSGRSYPQYF.

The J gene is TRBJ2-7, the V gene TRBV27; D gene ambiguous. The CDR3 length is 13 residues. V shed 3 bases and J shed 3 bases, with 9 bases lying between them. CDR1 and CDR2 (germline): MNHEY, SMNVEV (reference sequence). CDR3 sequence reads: CASSFKVHYEQYF. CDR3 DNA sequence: TGTGCCAGCAGTTTCAAGGTTCACTACGAGCAGTACTTC.

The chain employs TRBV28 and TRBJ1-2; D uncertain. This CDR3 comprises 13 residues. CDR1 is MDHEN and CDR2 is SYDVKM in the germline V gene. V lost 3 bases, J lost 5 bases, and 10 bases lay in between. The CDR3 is CASSFETGYGYTF. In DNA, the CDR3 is TGTGCCAGCAGTTTCGAAACCGGGTATGGCTACACCTTC.

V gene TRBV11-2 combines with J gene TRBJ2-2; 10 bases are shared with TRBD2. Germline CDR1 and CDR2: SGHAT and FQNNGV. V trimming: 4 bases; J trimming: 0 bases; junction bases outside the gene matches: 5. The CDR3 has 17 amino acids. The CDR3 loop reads CASSSPTSGANTGELFF. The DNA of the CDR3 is TGTGCCAGCAGCTCCCCCACTAGCGGGGCGAACACCGGGGAGCTGTTTTTT.

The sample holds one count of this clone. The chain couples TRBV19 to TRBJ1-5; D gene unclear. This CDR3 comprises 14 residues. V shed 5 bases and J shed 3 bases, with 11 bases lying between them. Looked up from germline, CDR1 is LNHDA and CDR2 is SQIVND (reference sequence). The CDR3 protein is CASSARVFNQPQHF. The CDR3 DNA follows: TGTGCCAGTAGTGCCCGGGTGTTCAATCAGCCCCAGCATTTT.